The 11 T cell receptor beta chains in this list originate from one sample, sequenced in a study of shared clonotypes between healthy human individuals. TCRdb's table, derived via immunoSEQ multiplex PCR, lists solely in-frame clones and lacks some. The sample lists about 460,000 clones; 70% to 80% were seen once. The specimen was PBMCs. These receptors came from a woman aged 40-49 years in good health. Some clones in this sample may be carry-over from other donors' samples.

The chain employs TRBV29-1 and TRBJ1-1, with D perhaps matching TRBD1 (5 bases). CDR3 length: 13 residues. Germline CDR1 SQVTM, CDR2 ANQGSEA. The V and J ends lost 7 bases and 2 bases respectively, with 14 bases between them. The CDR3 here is CSAQIGGNTEAFF. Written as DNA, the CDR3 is TGCAGCGCACAGATCGGGGGAAACACTGAAGCTTTCTTT.

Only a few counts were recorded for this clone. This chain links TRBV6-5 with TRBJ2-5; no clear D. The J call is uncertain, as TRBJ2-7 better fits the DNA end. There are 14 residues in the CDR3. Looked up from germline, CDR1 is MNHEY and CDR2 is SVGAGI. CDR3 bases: TGTGCCAGCAGTTACGGGGTTCGAACCTACGAGCAGTACTTC. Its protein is CASSYGVRTYEQYF.

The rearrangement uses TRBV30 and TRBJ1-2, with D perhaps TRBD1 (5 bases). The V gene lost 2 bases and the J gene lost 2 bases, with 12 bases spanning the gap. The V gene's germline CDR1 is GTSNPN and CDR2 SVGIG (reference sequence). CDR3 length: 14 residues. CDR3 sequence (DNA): TGTGCCTGGAGTTTTGGGGGTGGGAACTATGGCTACACCTTC. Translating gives CAWSFGGGNYGYTF.

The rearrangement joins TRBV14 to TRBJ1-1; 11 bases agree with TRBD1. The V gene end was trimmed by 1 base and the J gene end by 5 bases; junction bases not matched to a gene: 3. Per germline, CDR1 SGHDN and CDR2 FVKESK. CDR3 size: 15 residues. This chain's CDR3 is CASSQGGQGGTEAFF. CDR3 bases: TGTGCCAGCAGCCAAGGGGGACAGGGGGGAACTGAAGCTTTCTTT.

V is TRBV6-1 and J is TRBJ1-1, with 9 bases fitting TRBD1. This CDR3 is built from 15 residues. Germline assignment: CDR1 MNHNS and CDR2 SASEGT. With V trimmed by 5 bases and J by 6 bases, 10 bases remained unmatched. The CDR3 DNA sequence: TGTGCCAGCAGTTTTTCGGGACAGGGATGGCCTGAAGCTTTCTTT. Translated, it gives CASSFSGQGWPEAFF.

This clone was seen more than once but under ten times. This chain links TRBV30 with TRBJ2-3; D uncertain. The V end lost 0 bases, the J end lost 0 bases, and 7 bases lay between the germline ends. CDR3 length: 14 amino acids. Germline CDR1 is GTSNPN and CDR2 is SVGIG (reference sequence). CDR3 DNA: TGTGCCTGGAGTGTTGGCAGCAGCACAGATACGCAGTATTTT. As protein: CAWSVGSSTDTQYF. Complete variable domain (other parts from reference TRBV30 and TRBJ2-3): SQTIHQWPATLVQPVGSPLSLECTVEGTSNPNLYWYRQAAGRGLQLLFYSVGIGQISSEVPQNLSASRPQDRQFILSSKKLLLSDSGFYLCAWSVGSSTDTQYFGPGTRLTVL.

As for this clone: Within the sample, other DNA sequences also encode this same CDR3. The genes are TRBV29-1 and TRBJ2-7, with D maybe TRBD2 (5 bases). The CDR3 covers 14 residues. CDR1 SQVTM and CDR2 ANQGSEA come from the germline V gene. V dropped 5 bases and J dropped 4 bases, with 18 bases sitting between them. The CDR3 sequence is CSVKRLGEPYEQYF. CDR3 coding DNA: TGCAGCGTTAAGCGGCTAGGTGAGCCTTACGAGCAGTACTTC.

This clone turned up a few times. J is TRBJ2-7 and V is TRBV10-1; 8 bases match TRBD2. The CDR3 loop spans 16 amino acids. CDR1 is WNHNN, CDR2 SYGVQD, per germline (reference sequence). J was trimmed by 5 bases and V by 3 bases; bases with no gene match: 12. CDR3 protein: CASSDRRAGVVHEQYF. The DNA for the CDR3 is TGCGCCAGCAGTGACCGCCGAGCGGGAGTTGTCCACGAGCAGTACTTC.

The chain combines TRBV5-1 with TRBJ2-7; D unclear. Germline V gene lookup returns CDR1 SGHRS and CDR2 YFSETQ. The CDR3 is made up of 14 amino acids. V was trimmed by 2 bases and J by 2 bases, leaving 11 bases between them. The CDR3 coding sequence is TGCGCCAGCAGCTTACGCAGCCTTCCCTACGAGCAGTACTTC. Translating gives CASSLRSLPYEQYF.

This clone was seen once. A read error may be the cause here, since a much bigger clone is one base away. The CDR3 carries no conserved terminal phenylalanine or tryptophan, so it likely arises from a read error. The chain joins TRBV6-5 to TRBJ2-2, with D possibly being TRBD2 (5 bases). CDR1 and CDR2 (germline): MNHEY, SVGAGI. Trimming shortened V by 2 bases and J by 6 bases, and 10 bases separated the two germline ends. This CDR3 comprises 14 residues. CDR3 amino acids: CASSYSRRAGELFL. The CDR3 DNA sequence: TGTGCCAGCAGTTACAGTAGGCGGGCCGGGGAGCTGTTTCTT.

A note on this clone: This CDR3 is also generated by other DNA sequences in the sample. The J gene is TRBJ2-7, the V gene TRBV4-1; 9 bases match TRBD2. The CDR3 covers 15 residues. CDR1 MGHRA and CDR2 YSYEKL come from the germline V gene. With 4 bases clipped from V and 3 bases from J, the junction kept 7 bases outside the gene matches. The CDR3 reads CASSPRGSGSYEQYF. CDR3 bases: TGCGCCAGCAGCCCCCGCGGTAGCGGGAGCTACGAGCAGTACTTC.